This T cell receptor (beta chain) is from a study of CD8+CD57+ T cells in acquired aplastic anemia. This clonotype came up many times. Flow cytometry had shown expanded CD8+CD57+ cells in the patients chosen for sequencing. At blood sampling, none of the patients had yet received therapy. With V trimmed by 7 bases and J by 6 bases, 6 bases remained unmatched. Germline loops: CDR1 SGHNT, CDR2 YENEEA. This CDR3 has 14 residues. Genomic DNA served as template for TCR beta VDJ and CDR3 profiling. TCRdb reprocessed the reads with MiXCR, giving one entry per CDR3 protein. The repertoire holds approximately 190,000 distinct CDR3 sequences, around 45% seen once, with approximately 9.7% in the top ten.

Specimen: sorted CD4+, CD8+, or CD8+CD57+ T cells (not recorded which) from PBMCs. The TCR originated in a human donor with aplastic anemia. The chain combines TRBV11-3 with TRBJ2-1; 10 bases match TRBD1. CDR3: CASTSTGGFNEQFF. CDR3 coding DNA: TGTGCCAGCACCTCGACAGGGGGCTTCAATGAGCAGTTCTTC.